The entry below describes one TCR beta chain. Its target is not known. The repertoire was sequenced with immunoSEQ multiplex PCR; TCRdb's copy has only in-frame clones and lacks some. The sample contains tens of thousands of clones, roughly 90% of which appear only once. This entry belongs to a study of OX40 agonist ivuxolimab in advanced cancers. Overall study: A diagnosis of hepatocellular carcinoma, melanoma, renal cell or head and neck cancer was present in dose-escalation patients. Points from the study as a whole: At 0.1 to 3.0 mg/kg and by week 6, clonal expansion occurred in CD4+ and CD8+ blood T cells. Among expanded peripheral T cells, antigen specificity went undetermined.

This CDR3 is built from 13 residues. CDR1 is MNHEY and CDR2 is SVGAGI in the germline V gene. The ends were cut back, 0 bases at V and 8 bases at J, with 7 bases in the middle. The receptor was isolated from an adult with an advanced solid tumor such as melanoma, head and neck, liver or kidney cancer. The specimen was CD4+ or CD8+ T cells sorted from blood, collected in a trial of the OX40 agonist ivuxolimab. The rearrangement links TRBV6-5 to TRBJ1-4; D gene ambiguous. CDR3 protein: CASSYSVGEKLFF. Written as DNA, the CDR3 is TGTGCCAGCAGTTACTCGGTTGGGGAAAAACTGTTTTTT.